This TCR beta chain is from a study of T-cell reconstitution after alpha-beta-depleted transplantation in children. The CDR3 is 16 residues long. V lost 4 bases and J lost 1, with 17 bases in between. In germline, CDR1 is SGHDT, CDR2 YYEEEE. The library targeted TCRbeta and was prepared with unique molecular identifiers. Each CDR3 protein gets one entry after TCRdb re-called the PCR reads with MiXCR. The sample carries about 640,000 distinct CDR3 sequences, 16% recorded once. The origin of this receptor is a human donor who donated a stem cell graft to a child with acute myeloid leukemia. The chain has TRBV5-6 and TRBJ1-1; tentative D call: TRBD1 (6 bases). Source: PBMCs from the stem cell graft donor, taken from the stem cell graft. The DNA for the CDR3 is TGTGCCAGCAGCCTGTACAGACAGGTCGGGAACACTGAAGCTTTCTTT. It is translated as CASSLYRQVGNTEAFF. Together with reference TRBV5-6 and TRBJ1-1, the CDR3 gives the full variable domain: DAGVTQSPTHLIKTRGQQVTLRCSPKSGHDTVSWYQQALGQGPQFIFQYYEEEERQRGNFPDRFSGHQFPNYSSELNVNALLLGDSALYLCASSLYRQVGNTEAFFGQGTRLTVV.